The present T cell receptor beta chain was sequenced within a study of spatial heterogeneity in lung cancer. General observations from the study: Ubiquitous, expanded tumor-derived TCRs were more frequently observed in blood at resection than at follow-up.

Unique molecular identifiers, one per molecule, were present on every TCR cDNA molecule. Via MiXCR, TCRdb re-called the 5' RACE reads, giving one row per CDR3 protein. The data show under 50,000 distinct CDR3 sequences, 5.2% seen once. This clonotype was detected ten times or more. The antigen remains unidentified. The CDR3 has 15 amino acids. Germline CDR1 and CDR2: ENHRY and SYGVKD. V dropped 8 bases and J dropped 6 bases, with 20 bases sitting between them. Regarding time point: sample taken at primary tumor resection. Untreated early-stage non-small cell lung cancer patients, fewer than 85 in total, were the donors. Whole RNA came from tumor, nontumor lung or frozen PBMC and was sequenced without being sorted.

The chain has TRBV10-3 and TRBJ1-5; D uncertain. This TCR derives from a female donor with early-stage non-small cell lung cancer. The sample consisted of PBMCs, taken at surgery. The chain's CDR3 is CAIGTDQNAFQPQHF. As DNA, the CDR3 is TGTGCCATCGGCACAGATCAGAATGCGTTTCAGCCCCAGCATTTT.